The 4 T cell receptor beta chains given below trace back to one sample, sequenced in a study of high-grade serous ovarian cancer treatment subgroups. Method: immunoSEQ multiplex PCR; TCRdb's copy keeps in-frame clones and lacks some. The table has 2,500 to 3,500 clones, about 75% seen once; the top ten hold nearly 5%. Tumor samples were obtained before definitive surgery or chemotherapy. Sequenced input: tumor tissue. The receptors originated from a human donor with high-grade serous ovarian cancer.

The rearrangement joins TRBV9 to TRBJ2-1, with D maybe TRBD2 (5 bases). This CDR3 is 16 amino acids long. V was clipped by 0 bases and J by 0 bases, with 10 bases between them. Looked up from germline, CDR1 is SGDLS and CDR2 is YYNGEE. The chain's CDR3 is CASSVGEGSSYNEQFF. DNA for the CDR3: TGTGCCAGCAGCGTAGGAGAAGGGAGCTCCTACAATGAGCAGTTCTTC.

Worth noting for this clone: A read error may produce the germline difference seen at one junction end. The V gene is TRBV5-1, the J gene TRBJ1-2, with D perhaps matching TRBD1 (6 bases). Germline values: CDR1 SGHRS, CDR2 YFSETQ. The CDR3 totals 15 residues. The CDR3 protein is CASSLEAQGNYGYTF. DNA of the CDR3: TGCGCCAGCAGTTTGGAAGCGCAGGGGAACTATGGCTACACCTTC.

The chain links TRBV7-4 to TRBJ2-7, with D perhaps TRBD2 (5 bases). V lost 5 bases, J lost 0 bases, and 17 bases lay in between. CDR3 length equals 16 residues. The V gene's germline CDR1 is SGHVT and CDR2 SQSDAQ. Here the CDR3 reads CASSKPGGLSSYEQYF. The CDR3 DNA follows: TGTGCCAGCAGCAAACCCGGTGGACTGAGCTCCTACGAGCAGTACTTC.

The gene calls are TRBV6-1 and TRBJ2-5; D may correspond to TRBD1 or TRBD2 (5 bases each). This CDR3 has 13 amino acids. CDR1 and CDR2 (germline): MNHNS, SASEGT. The V end lost 2 bases, the J end lost 5 bases, and 9 bases lay between the germline ends. CDR3 sequence (DNA): TGTGCCAGCAGTGAATGGGGACGGGAGACCCAGTACTTC. It codes for CASSEWGRETQYF.